The rows below give T cell receptor beta chains drawn from one sample of a study of regulatory T cells in long-lasting Graves disease. In TCRdb, the multiplex PCR reads were re-called with MiXCR into one record per CDR3 protein. Of more than 300,000 distinct CDR3 sequences listed, around 20% were seen once; the top ten hold roughly 27%. Sequencing used peripheral blood mononuclear cells (PBMCs), obtained when the disease was refractory, from a patient treated with antithyroid drugs. These TCRs come from a female donor with Graves disease. The CDR3 runs from the conserved cysteine through the conserved F or W. A D gene is named only where the DNA matches it firmly. The size entry is marked missing in some rows and otherwise reads once, few, many or a size class.

abundance | j_gene | d_gene | v_gene | CDR3aa
many | TRBJ2-7 | NA | TRBV13 | CASSSSRDTAYEQYF
many | TRBJ1-1 | NA | TRBV12-3/TRBV12-4 | CATSHREGGGSAFF
many | TRBJ1-2 | NA | TRBV12-3/TRBV12-4 | CASSFGGSGDGYTF
few | TRBJ1-1 | NA | TRBV4-2 | CASSPPWGGFTEAFF
NA | TRBJ1-3 | TRBD1 | TRBV7-3 | CASSSSGGSGNTIYF
NA | TRBJ2-7 | NA | TRBV6-1 | CASSTSLSIYEQCF
many | TRBJ1-6 | NA | TRBV7-2 | CASSILGSPLHF
many | TRBJ1-2 | NA | TRBV9 | CASSAPDGYTF
NA | TRBJ1-1 | TRBD1 | TRBV13 | CASSHGTNRGWNTEAFF
once | TRBJ1-1 | TRBD1 | TRBV4-2 | CASSQGEGAGNTEAFF
many | TRBJ1-5 | NA | TRBV30 | CAWGGGAQPQHF
many | TRBJ1-5 | NA | TRBV12-3/TRBV12-4 | CATAEGRTNQPQHF
NA | TRBJ2-7 | TRBD1 | TRBV29-1 | CSVGQGSYEQYF
NA | TRBJ1-2 | NA | TRBV19 | CASSIRSRSGYTF
NA | TRBJ2-1 | NA | TRBV7-8 | CASSHGNNEQFF
NA | TRBJ2-4 | NA | TRBV27 | CASSFRSKNIQYF
many | TRBJ1-2 | NA | TRBV29-1 | CSVPEDRNYGYTF
NA | TRBJ2-7 | NA | TRBV9 | CASSVADGYEQYF
NA | TRBJ2-3 | NA | TRBV5-1 | CASSSGTARGVDTQYF
few | TRBJ1-2 | NA | TRBV9 | CASSVGSGGGYTF
many | TRBJ2-7 | TRBD1 | TRBV28 | CASSLLGSWDRDSYEQYF
NA | TRBJ2-2 | NA | TRBV29-1 | CSVLPQGITGELFF
NA | TRBJ2-7 | NA | TRBV11-3 | CASSLEGDEQYF
many | TRBJ2-6 | TRBD1 | TRBV7-9 | CASSIRQGETSGANVLTF
few | TRBJ1-4 | NA | TRBV19 | CANIRRVGVHEKLFF
few | TRBJ2-5 | NA | TRBV9 | CASSVGASEETQYF
many | TRBJ2-7 | TRBD2 | TRBV20-1 | CSARVGGRFEQYF
many | TRBJ1-5 | TRBD1 | TRBV6-2/TRBV6-3 | CASSGTGGGYSNQPQHF
many | TRBJ1-4 | TRBD1 | TRBV6-1 | CASSEGQGPYGLFF
many | TRBJ1-5 | NA | TRBV20-1 | CSASEGMDQPQHF
NA | TRBJ1-5 | NA | TRBV24-1 | CATQGQINQPQHF
few | TRBJ1-4 | TRBD1 | TRBV30 | CAWEDRAGKLFF
few | TRBJ1-4 | TRBD1 | TRBV10-3 | CAISSQGASTNEKLFF
NA | TRBJ2-1 | NA | TRBV14 | CASSSLFNEQFF
NA | TRBJ2-3 | NA | TRBV12-3/TRBV12-4 | CASSLYEGTDTQYF
NA | TRBJ2-6 | NA | TRBV7-3 | CASSLGSFRGGANVLTF
NA | TRBJ2-7 | NA | TRBV5-1 | CASSLVVSTPAYEQYF
NA | TRBJ2-3 | NA | TRBV3-1 | CASSQAQGVNTQYF
NA | TRBJ1-1 | TRBD1 | TRBV10-3 | CAISEPGQGGPEAFF
NA | TRBJ2-1 | NA | TRBV27 | CASRDNKTPHNEQFF
many | TRBJ2-5 | NA | TRBV7-2 | CASSLGLGGQTQYF
many | TRBJ1-2 | TRBD1 | TRBV19 | CASSRDRVGYTF
many | TRBJ2-7 | TRBD2 | TRBV2 | CASSEQSGGSYEQYF
NA | TRBJ1-6 | NA | TRBV2 | CASRFDGYSPLHF
NA | TRBJ2-3 | NA | TRBV6-1 | CASSEIGKDTQYF
NA | TRBJ1-2 | TRBD1 | TRBV27 | CASSLGQGAIYGYTF
many | TRBJ2-5 | NA | TRBV6-1 | CASSSPYRETQYF
few | TRBJ2-2 | NA | TRBV6-2/TRBV6-3 | CASSYSARWGRRDTGELFF
many | TRBJ2-7 | TRBD2 | TRBV27 | CASSWDLAGGSQYF
NA | TRBJ2-7 | NA | TRBV12-3/TRBV12-4 | CASSFPSGREQYF
many | TRBJ1-6 | TRBD1 | TRBV3-1 | CASSQDRTGGSPLHF
NA | TRBJ2-1 | NA | TRBV5-1 | CASSEGGTIYNEQFF
few | TRBJ1-5 | NA | TRBV6-2/TRBV6-3 | CASSYDSYSNQPQHF